These 21 T cell receptor beta chains came from one sample sequenced in a study of blood T cell repertoires in COVID-19. Generated by immunoSEQ multiplex PCR, the TCRdb table keeps only in-frame clones and is missing some. The repertoire holds 180,000 or so clones, 75% to 85% seen once, with 13% to 15% in the top ten. The sample taken for sequencing was PBMCs or T cells enriched from blood (not recorded which). These receptors were obtained from a middle-aged man who had recovered from COVID-19.

The CDR3 bases are TGTGCCAGCAGCCAAGGGGCTAGCGGGGGGGCCATCGAGACCCAGTACTTC. It specifies CASSQGASGGAIETQYF. The chain employs TRBV3-1 (or the pseudogene TRBV3-2) and TRBJ2-5, with TRBD2 matching over 12 bases. V lost 1 base to trimming and J lost 5 bases; unmatched junction nucleotides: 8. The germline V gene encodes CDR1 LGHDT and CDR2 YNNKEL (reference sequence). The CDR3 covers 17 residues.

This chain links TRBV25-1 with TRBJ2-5; tentatively, D is TRBD1 (5 bases). With 3 bases removed from V and 10 bases from J, the gap between germline ends came to 18 bases. This CDR3 has 14 amino acids. Germline-derived CDR1 and CDR2 are MGHDK and SYGVNS. Here the CDR3 reads CASSDQDSKEDQYF. The CDR3 DNA sequence: TGTGCCAGCAGTGATCAAGACAGTAAGGAAGACCAGTACTTC.

The chain recombines TRBV6-5 with TRBJ2-7; TRBD1 matches at 9 bases. Germline values: CDR1 MNHEY, CDR2 SVGAGI. The CDR3 is 14 residues long. V was pared by 6 bases and J by 3 bases, with 6 bases of the junction left unmatched. In nucleotides, the CDR3 is TGTGCCAGCAGGCTGGGACAGGGTGACTACGAGCAGTACTTC. Residues: CASRLGQGDYEQYF.

CDR3 bases: TGTGCCAGCAGTCGAGACAGGGTTCCGAGGTATTCACCCCTCCACTTT. Residues: CASSRDRVPRYSPLHF. This chain connects TRBV27 to TRBJ1-6; 7 bases align to TRBD1. The ends lost 5 bases at V and 8 bases at J; junction bases unmatched: 12. The CDR3 runs 16 residues. The germline CDR1 and CDR2 sequences are MNHEY and SMNVEV (reference sequence).

CDR3 sequence: CASSVTGVGYTF. The CDR3 region has the DNA TGTGCCAGCAGCGTAACAGGGGTGGGCTACACCTTC. J is TRBJ1-2 and V is TRBV11-1, with TRBD1 identical over 7 bases. There are 12 residues in the CDR3. J was trimmed by 8 bases and V by 5 bases; bases with no gene match: 5. Germline values: CDR1 SGHAT, CDR2 FQDESV (reference sequence). Full variable domain (rest looked up from reference TRBV11-1 and TRBJ1-2): EAEVAQSPRYKITEKSQAVAFWCDPISGHATLYWYRQILGQGPELLVQFQDESVVDDSQLPKDRFSAERLKGVDSTLKIQPAELGDSAMYLCASSVTGVGYTFGSGTRLTVV.

This rearrangement joins TRBV2 to TRBJ1-1; D unclear. The V end was cut by 6 bases, the J end by 1 base, with 9 bases between. CDR3 length: 13 residues. CDR1 and CDR2 (germline): SNHLY, FYNNEI. CDR3 sequence (DNA): TGTGCCAGCAGCCAGACAACGAACACTGAAGCTTTCTTT. Its protein is CASSQTTNTEAFF.

The rearrangement uses TRBV2 and TRBJ2-2, with 10 bases lining up with TRBD2. With 6 bases clipped from V and 7 bases from J, the junction kept 11 bases outside the gene matches. Germline values: CDR1 SNHLY, CDR2 FYNNEI. There are 16 residues in the CDR3. CDR3 in DNA: TGTGCCAGCAGGGCCGGGACTAGCGCCCGGGACGGGGAGCTGTTTTTT. It yields the protein CASRAGTSARDGELFF.

In this sample, this clone turned up a few times. The rearrangement links TRBV29-1 to TRBJ1-2; tentative D call: TRBD1 (6 bases). The germline V gene encodes CDR1 SQVTM and CDR2 ANQGSEA. V was shortened by 0 bases and J by 8 bases, with 16 bases between the two germline ends. There are 14 residues in the CDR3. CDR3 nucleotide sequence: TGCAGCGTTGAAGAAAGGACAGCGACTATGGGCTACACCTTC. Translation: CSVEERTATMGYTF.

The chain carries TRBV25-1 and TRBJ1-4; D is ambiguous. Germline assignment: CDR1 MGHDK and CDR2 SYGVNS. There are 13 residues in the CDR3. V gave up 10 bases and J gave up 3 bases, with 12 bases separating them. CDR3 sequence: CATSSVANEKLFF. CDR3 bases: TGTGCCACCTCAAGCGTGGCTAATGAAAAACTGTTTTTT. Full variable domain (rest looked up from reference TRBV25-1 and TRBJ1-4): EADIYQTPRYLVIGTGKKITLECSQTMGHDKMYWYQQDPGMELHLIHYSYGVNSTEKGDLSSESTVSRIRTEHFPLTLESARPSHTSQYLCATSSVANEKLFFGSGTQLSVL.

The CDR3 is CASSPGQVYIYFSEAFF. As DNA, the CDR3 is TGTGCCAGCAGCCCCGGACAGGTTTATATTTATTTTTCTGAAGCTTTCTTT. This chain links TRBV3-1 (or the pseudogene TRBV3-2) with TRBJ1-1; 7 nucleotides align to TRBD1. V was pared by 4 bases and J by 6 bases, with 17 bases of the junction left unmatched. The CDR3 runs to 17 residues. Germline V gene data show CDR1 as LGHDT and CDR2 as YNNKEL (reference sequence).

The rearrangement uses TRBV6-4 and TRBJ1-5; TRBD1 aligns across 7 bases. Germline values: CDR1 MRHNA, CDR2 SNTAGT. This CDR3 has 14 residues. Losses at the gene ends were 11 bases for V and 0 bases for J; bases not matched to a gene: 7. CDR3 bases: TGTGCCGGAACCGGGACAGATAGCAATCAGCCCCAGCATTTT. As protein: CAGTGTDSNQPQHF.

CDR3 sequence reads: CASTDRGNTGELFF. The CDR3, as DNA: TGTGCCAGCACAGATAGGGGTAACACCGGGGAGCTGTTTTTT. The chain links TRBV27 to TRBJ2-2; D perhaps matches TRBD1 (5 bases). Germline V CDR1 and CDR2: MNHEY, SMNVEV (reference sequence). V dropped 7 bases and J dropped 2 bases, with 11 bases sitting between them. The CDR3 runs 14 residues.

This chain uses TRBV11-2 with TRBJ1-2; D might be TRBD1 (6 bases). CDR3 length equals 15 residues. Germline assignment: CDR1 SGHAT and CDR2 FQNNGV. Trimming shortened V by 0 bases and J by 2 bases, and 10 bases separated the two germline ends. DNA of the CDR3: TGTGCCAGCAGCTTAGAAGGGGGACCCAACTATGGCTACACCTTC. It is translated as CASSLEGGPNYGYTF. Filled out from reference TRBV11-2 and TRBJ1-2, the complete variable domain reads EAGVAQSPRYKIIEKRQSVAFWCNPISGHATLYWYQQILGQGPKLLIQFQNNGVVDDSQLPKDRFSAERLKGVDSTLKIQPAKLEDSAVYLCASSLEGGPNYGYTFGSGTRLTVV.

The V gene is TRBV7-3, the J gene TRBJ1-6, with 8 bases aligning to TRBD1. Trimming at V came to 5 bases and at J to 10 bases, leaving 7 bases not matched to a gene. CDR1 is SGHTA, CDR2 FQGTGA, per germline. This CDR3 is built from 14 residues. The DNA for the CDR3 is TGTGCCAGCAGCCGAGACAGGGGAAACTCACCCCTCCACTTT. Its protein product is CASSRDRGNSPLHF.

The rearrangement links TRBV7-6 to TRBJ1-4, with D perhaps TRBD1 (6 bases). Germline V CDR1 and CDR2: SGHVS, FNYEAQ. The V and J ends lost 1 base and 11 bases respectively, with 11 bases between them. The CDR3 totals 13 residues. The CDR3 DNA follows: TGTGCCAGCAGCTTAGTGAGGGACAACAAACTGTTTTTT. This translates into CASSLVRDNKLFF.

The chain uses TRBV27 and TRBJ2-7, with a weak D call TRBD2 (5 bases). Germline CDR1 and CDR2: MNHEY and SMNVEV (reference sequence). This CDR3 spans 14 amino acids. Trimming cost V 6 bases and J 6 bases, with 18 bases left between them. CDR3 sequence (DNA): TGTGCCAGCAGGCCCGCCGGGGTAGCCAGCGAGCAGTACTTC. This codes for CASRPAGVASEQYF.

The CDR3 here is CASNLGTLGYTF. Here the CDR3 DNA reads TGTGCCAGCAATCTTGGGACACTTGGCTACACCTTC. The rearrangement joins TRBV12-3 or TRBV12-4 to TRBJ1-2; a possible D gene is TRBD1 (6 bases). The CDR3 extends over 12 amino acids. Trimming stripped 7 bases from V and 7 bases from J, with 13 bases between.

The chain carries TRBV18 and TRBJ1-5; D is perhaps TRBD1 (6 bases). V shed 0 bases and J shed 3 bases, with 9 bases lying between them. CDR1 is KGHSH and CDR2 is LQKENI in the germline V gene. This CDR3 region has 15 residues. The CDR3, as DNA: TGTGCCAGCTCACCACCCGGGACACCCAATCAGCCCCAGCATTTT. Protein: CASSPPGTPNQPQHF. The full variable domain, its missing parts supplied by reference TRBV18 and TRBJ1-5, is NAGVMQNPRHLVRRRGQEARLRCSPMKGHSHVYWYRQLPEEGLKFMVYLQKENIIDESGMPKERFSAEFPKEGPSILRIQQVVRGDSAAYFCASSPPGTPNQPQHFGDGTRLSIL.

The chain recombines TRBV29-1 with TRBJ1-1; TRBD1 matches 7 bases. Looked up from germline, CDR1 is SQVTM and CDR2 is ANQGSEA. CDR3 length: 13 residues. The V gene end was trimmed by 3 bases and the J gene end by 4 bases; junction bases not matched to a gene: 5. CDR3 nucleotide sequence: TGCAGCGTTGAGACAGGGAGCGCCACTGAAGCTTTCTTT. Amino acids: CSVETGSATEAFF.

The CDR3 DNA is TGTGCCAGTAGTTCCCAGGTTAATTCACCCCTCCACTTT. Residues: CASSSQVNSPLHF. The V gene is TRBV19, the J gene TRBJ1-6; D ambiguous. V shed 5 bases and J shed 6 bases, with 8 bases lying between them. Germline CDR1 LNHDA, CDR2 SQIVND (reference sequence). The CDR3 totals 13 residues.

The chain couples TRBV7-9 to TRBJ2-1; 10 bases match TRBD2. This CDR3 spans 15 amino acids. V shed 6 bases and J 6 bases; nucleotides not matched to a gene: 8. Germline V gene sequence: CDR1 SEHNR, CDR2 FQNEAQ (reference sequence). The CDR3 spells CASSLSGGAFNEQFF. The CDR3, as DNA: TGTGCCAGCAGTTTGAGCGGGGGGGCTTTCAATGAGCAGTTCTTC.